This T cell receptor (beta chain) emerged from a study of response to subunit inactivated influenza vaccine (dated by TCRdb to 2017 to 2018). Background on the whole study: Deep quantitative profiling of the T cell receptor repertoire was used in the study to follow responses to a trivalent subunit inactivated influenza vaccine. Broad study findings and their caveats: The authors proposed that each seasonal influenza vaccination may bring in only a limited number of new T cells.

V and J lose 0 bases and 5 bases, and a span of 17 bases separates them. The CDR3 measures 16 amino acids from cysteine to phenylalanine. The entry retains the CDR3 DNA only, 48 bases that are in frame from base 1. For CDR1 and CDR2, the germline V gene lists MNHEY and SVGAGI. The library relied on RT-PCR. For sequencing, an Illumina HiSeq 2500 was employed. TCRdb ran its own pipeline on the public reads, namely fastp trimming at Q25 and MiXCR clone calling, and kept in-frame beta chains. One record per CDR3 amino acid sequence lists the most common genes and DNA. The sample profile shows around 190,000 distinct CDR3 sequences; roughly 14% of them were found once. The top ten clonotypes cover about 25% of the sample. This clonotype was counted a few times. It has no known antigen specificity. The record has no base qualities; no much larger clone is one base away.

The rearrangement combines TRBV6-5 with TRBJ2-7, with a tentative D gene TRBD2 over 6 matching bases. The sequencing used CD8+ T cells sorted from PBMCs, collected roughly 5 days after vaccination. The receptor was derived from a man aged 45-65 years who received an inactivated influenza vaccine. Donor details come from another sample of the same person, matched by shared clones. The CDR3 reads CASSYSISEGTDEQYF. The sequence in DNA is TGTGCCAGCAGTTACTCGATTTCGGAGGGTACAGACGAGCAGTACTTC.